The source of this T cell receptor (beta chain) is a study of T cell responses to AZD1222 COVID-19 vaccine. Study-wide points: Baseline testing showed seropositivity in only 5 or 6 AZD1222 recipients. After the peak T cell response, and only then, were repertoires sampled. Clonal diversity may have been underestimated, and the donors were mostly white British, with more females than males.

Generated by immunoSEQ multiplex PCR, the TCRdb table keeps only in-frame clones and is missing some. Altogether more than 85,000 clones are present, 80% to 90% being singletons, with the ten largest covering less than 4.5%. V was cut by 5 bases and J by 5 bases, with 24 bases left in between. This CDR3 region has 17 residues. Germline CDR1 reads LGHDT; CDR2 reads YNNKEL (reference sequence). Regarding this clone: Its target is not known.

The sequence derives from an adult who received the AZD1222 COVID-19 vaccine. V gene TRBV3-1 (or the pseudogene TRBV3-2) combines with J gene TRBJ1-2, with D maybe TRBD1 (6 bases). This sample comprised peripheral blood, obtained 28 days after the second AZD1222 dose. This chain's CDR3 is CASSKCVYRESGYGYTF. DNA of the CDR3: TGTGCCAGCAGCAAGTGCGTGTACAGGGAATCGGGGTATGGCTACACCTTC.